This T cell receptor (beta chain) was found in a study of blood T cell repertoires in COVID-19. At the level of the study: Whether acute or convalescent, the COVID-19 samples came from the United States, Italy and Spain. The cDNA or gDNA used as material had been derived from T cells, B-cell-depleted T cells, or PBMCs.

In the authors' workflow: Counts of nucleated cells, estimated from reference gene primer amplification, were obtained. The repertoire was sequenced with immunoSEQ multiplex PCR; TCRdb's copy has only in-frame clones and lacks some. V, J and clone size were drawn from that table, and D and trimming were deduced from the DNA. This sample has 260,000 or so clones; over 75% occur once, and the top ten carry around 9.2%. Germline CDR1 SGHNT, CDR2 YYREEE (reference sequence). This CDR3 is built from 17 residues. V was clipped by 0 bases and J by 0 bases; unmatched bases: 6. The sequenced sample was peripheral blood. This TCR came from a human donor in a cohort sampled during active COVID-19. The genes are TRBV5-4 and TRBJ2-3, with 8 bases identical to TRBD2. The CDR3 nucleotides read TGTGCCAGCAGCTTGGATCGAGCGGGGGCGAGCACAGATACGCAGTATTTT. This sequence encodes CASSLDRAGASTDTQYF.